This T cell receptor (beta chain) was profiled in a study of T cell responses to AZD1222 COVID-19 vaccine. Whole-study results and caveats: The reported proportion of spike-specific TCRs targeting unmutated variant regions was nearly half. Without day 14 samples, only post-peak T cell repertoires were studied. Spike-specific TCR breadth rose after two AZD1222 doses, and depth rose as well.

This clone was detected once. Its antigen is not known. The CDR3 is made up of 16 amino acids. V gave up 3 bases and J gave up 1 base, with 10 bases separating them. Germline CDR1 is KGHSH and CDR2 is LQKENI. Investigators merged groups given second doses at roughly 4 or roughly 12 weeks. The data were produced by immunoSEQ multiplex PCR, yet TCRdb's version contains in-frame clones alone and is incomplete. The sample lists roughly 150,000 clones, approximately 90% seen once, with under 1.2% in the top ten. This clonotype was obtained from an adult who received the AZD1222 COVID-19 vaccine. The specimen comprised peripheral blood, sampled 28 days after the second AZD1222 dose. V usage is TRBV18 and J usage is TRBJ2-6; the D is unclear. The DNA of the CDR3 is TGTGCCAGCTCACCCTCCCCCCCGTCTGGGGCCAACGTCCTGACTTTC. Amino acids: CASSPSPPSGANVLTF.